This TCR beta chain was retrieved from a study of immune heterogeneity within non-small cell lung tumors. For the study at large: It was found that the tumors were a few squamous cell carcinomas, 10 non-squamous carcinomas and 1 not otherwise specified. Overall study results and limits: Identical dominant CDR3 beta clonotypes recurred across tumor sites within a patient, alongside site-unique high-frequency clones. Local T-cell clonality tracked local tumor mutational burden; the correlation was moderate but significant (R roughly 0.37). Comparison across individual patients showed largely distinct high-frequency T-cell receptor beta clonotypes.

About this clonotype itself: Its antigen is not known. At one end, the junction sequence differs from germline, possibly due to a read error.

Multiplex PCR was performed with 32 V and 13 J primers, and it amplified TCR beta CDR3. TCRdb independently ran MiXCR on the multiplex PCR reads; one entry per CDR3 protein. The sample carries 20,000 to 25,000 distinct CDR3 sequences, approximately 30% recorded once. CDR1 and CDR2 (germline): LNHDA, SQIVND (reference sequence). The CDR3 extends over 13 amino acids. Template material for each sample was 550 to 700 ng of bulk tumor genomic DNA. In surgery, several biopsies were collected from each primary tumor at widely spaced sites. Curative operations were performed on patients who had untreated, newly diagnosed non-small cell lung cancer.

The sample comprised lung tumor tissue. The sequence was obtained from a man aged 40-50 years with non-small cell lung cancer. This chain connects TRBV19 to TRBJ1-1; D remains ambiguous. The CDR3 here is CASGMLYNTEAFF. The CDR3 region has the DNA TGTGCCAGTGGTATGCTGTATAACACTGAAGCTTTCTTT. Supplemented by reference TRBV19 and TRBJ1-1, the full variable domain reads DGGITQSPKYLFRKEGQNVTLSCEQNLNHDAMYWYRQDPGQGLRLIYYSQIVNDFQKGDIAEGYSVSREKKESFPLTVTSAQKNPTAFYLCASGMLYNTEAFFGQGTRLTVV.